A selection of T cell receptor beta chains follows, all from one sample in a study of blood T cell repertoires in COVID-19. Sequenced by immunoSEQ multiplex PCR; TCRdb stores in-frame clones only, minus some. Here the sample spans 200,000 to 250,000 clones, about four fifths being singletons. Sequenced material: peripheral blood. Receptors were obtained from a woman aged 18-29 years with acute or convalescent COVID-19. CDR3s include the opening cysteine and the closing phenylalanine or tryptophan. A D gene is named only where the DNA matches it firmly. Expanded clones are given a class, and other clones once, few, many or no size at all.

v_call: TRBV10-1
clone_size: NA
j_call: TRBJ2-1
d_call: TRBD2
cdr3_aa: CASSGGSGSHEQFF
cdr3_nt: TGCGCCAGCAGTGGTGGTAGCGGGAGCCATGAGCAGTTCTTC

v_call: TRBV2
clone_size: NA
j_call: TRBJ1-5
d_call: TRBD1
cdr3_aa: CASRGTGGTRLNQPQHF
cdr3_nt: TGTGCCAGCAGAGGGACAGGGGGCACTCGTTTAAATCAGCCCCAGCATTTT

v_call: TRBV20-1
clone_size: few
j_call: TRBJ2-5
d_call: NA
cdr3_aa: CSARKGEPQYF
cdr3_nt: TGCAGTGCTAGAAAGGGAGAGCCCCAGTACTTC

v_call: TRBV24-1
clone_size: NA
j_call: TRBJ2-3
d_call: TRBD1
cdr3_aa: CATVGQGTDTQYF
cdr3_nt: TGTGCCACCGTGGGACAGGGAACGGATACGCAGTATTTT

v_call: TRBV5-1
clone_size: NA
j_call: TRBJ2-3
d_call: NA
cdr3_aa: CASSSPGMVADTQYF
cdr3_nt: TGCGCCAGCAGCTCCCCAGGTATGGTCGCAGATACGCAGTATTTT

v_call: TRBV18
clone_size: NA
j_call: TRBJ1-1
d_call: TRBD1
cdr3_aa: CASSPGQGGTEAFF
cdr3_nt: TGTGCCAGCTCGCCCGGACAGGGGGGGACTGAAGCTTTCTTT

v_call: TRBV28
clone_size: NA
j_call: TRBJ1-2
d_call: TRBD1
cdr3_aa: CASSPHRGGYGYTF
cdr3_nt: TGTGCCAGCAGTCCCCACAGGGGTGGCTATGGCTACACCTTC

v_call: TRBV15
clone_size: NA
j_call: TRBJ2-3
d_call: NA
cdr3_aa: CATSGVNREFVDTQYF
cdr3_nt: TGTGCCACCAGCGGAGTCAACAGGGAGTTCGTAGATACGCAGTATTTT

v_call: TRBV10-3
clone_size: NA
j_call: TRBJ2-1
d_call: TRBD2
cdr3_aa: CAIGLAGANEQFF
cdr3_nt: TGTGCCATCGGACTAGCGGGAGCGAATGAGCAGTTCTTC

v_call: TRBV18
clone_size: NA
j_call: TRBJ1-2
d_call: NA
cdr3_aa: CASSPPALKGGHYGYTF
cdr3_nt: TGTGCCAGCTCACCACCGGCCCTTAAAGGGGGACACTATGGCTACACCTTC

v_call: TRBV6-5
clone_size: NA
j_call: TRBJ1-3
d_call: NA
cdr3_aa: CASSYSNQGISNTIYF
cdr3_nt: TGTGCCAGCAGTTACTCGAACCAGGGTATTAGCAACACCATATATTTT

v_call: TRBV6-2/TRBV6-3
clone_size: NA
j_call: TRBJ2-7
d_call: NA
cdr3_aa: CASSRTTYEQYF
cdr3_nt: TGTGCCAGCAGTCGAACTACCTACGAGCAGTACTTC

v_call: TRBV5-6
clone_size: NA
j_call: TRBJ1-1
d_call: TRBD1
cdr3_aa: CASSRYDRGPGTEAFF
cdr3_nt: TGTGCCAGCAGCCGGTACGACAGGGGGCCTGGCACTGAAGCTTTCTTT

v_call: TRBV7-8
clone_size: NA
j_call: TRBJ2-3
d_call: NA
cdr3_aa: CASSLAWETDTQYF
cdr3_nt: TGTGCCAGCAGCTTAGCGTGGGAGACAGATACGCAGTATTTT

v_call: TRBV27
clone_size: NA
j_call: TRBJ2-2
d_call: NA
cdr3_aa: CASSPGPSPLNTGELFF
cdr3_nt: TGTGCCAGCAGCCCCGGCCCTAGTCCCCTGAACACCGGGGAGCTGTTTTTT

v_call: TRBV4-1
clone_size: NA
j_call: TRBJ2-5
d_call: TRBD1
cdr3_aa: CASSPRDREETQYF
cdr3_nt: TGCGCCAGCAGCCCCCGGGACAGGGAAGAGACCCAGTACTTC

v_call: TRBV28
clone_size: NA
j_call: TRBJ1-5
d_call: TRBD1
cdr3_aa: CASSKTGGFHQPQHF
cdr3_nt: TGTGCCAGCAGCAAGACAGGGGGGTTTCATCAGCCCCAGCATTTT

v_call: TRBV2
clone_size: NA
j_call: TRBJ1-2
d_call: NA
cdr3_aa: CASRQGNYGYTF
cdr3_nt: TGTGCCAGCAGACAGGGAAACTATGGCTACACCTTC

v_call: TRBV5-1
clone_size: NA
j_call: TRBJ2-5
d_call: TRBD2
cdr3_aa: CASKGLVVAETQYF
cdr3_nt: TGCGCCAGCAAGGGACTAGTTGTGGCGGAGACCCAGTACTTC

v_call: TRBV5-1
clone_size: many
j_call: TRBJ2-7
d_call: TRBD1
cdr3_aa: CASSFGGGGQVPYEQYF
cdr3_nt: TGCGCCAGCAGCTTTGGTGGTGGGGGACAGGTACCCTACGAGCAGTACTTC

v_call: TRBV7-9
clone_size: once
j_call: TRBJ1-6
d_call: TRBD1
cdr3_aa: CASSPPRQGGNSPLHF
cdr3_nt: TGTGCCAGCAGCCCCCCCCGACAGGGTGGTAATTCACCCCTCCACTTT

v_call: TRBV28
clone_size: NA
j_call: TRBJ2-7
d_call: NA
cdr3_aa: CASAQGTLSYEQYF
cdr3_nt: TGTGCCAGCGCTCAGGGAACCCTCTCCTACGAGCAGTACTTC

v_call: TRBV7-9
clone_size: NA
j_call: TRBJ1-1
d_call: NA
cdr3_aa: CASSLLEAFF
cdr3_nt: TGTGCCAGCAGCCTACTGGAAGCTTTCTTT

v_call: TRBV27
clone_size: NA
j_call: TRBJ1-1
d_call: NA
cdr3_aa: CASRPAGMNTEAFF
cdr3_nt: TGTGCCAGCAGACCCGCCGGGATGAACACTGAAGCTTTCTTT

v_call: TRBV11-3
clone_size: few
j_call: TRBJ1-1
d_call: NA
cdr3_aa: CASSIGGATEAFF
cdr3_nt: TGTGCCAGCAGTATTGGAGGGGCCACTGAAGCTTTCTTT

v_call: TRBV7-2
clone_size: NA
j_call: TRBJ1-3
d_call: NA
cdr3_aa: CASSPQPQVESGNTIYF
cdr3_nt: TGTGCCAGCAGCCCCCAACCACAGGTTGAATCTGGAAACACCATATATTTT

v_call: TRBV19
clone_size: few
j_call: TRBJ1-2
d_call: NA
cdr3_aa: CASAGRNYGYTF
cdr3_nt: TGTGCCAGTGCGGGCAGGAACTATGGCTACACCTTC

v_call: TRBV25-1
clone_size: NA
j_call: TRBJ2-7
d_call: NA
cdr3_aa: CASSENAAYEQYF
cdr3_nt: TGTGCCAGCAGTGAAAACGCGGCCTACGAGCAGTACTTC

v_call: TRBV5-1
clone_size: NA
j_call: TRBJ2-3
d_call: TRBD2
cdr3_aa: CASSLQGVPTSGRASDTQYF
cdr3_nt: TGCGCCAGCAGCTTGCAGGGGGTCCCTACTAGCGGGAGGGCCTCGGATACGCAGTATTTT

v_call: TRBV6-5
clone_size: few
j_call: TRBJ1-1
d_call: TRBD1
cdr3_aa: CASTKPTGGGTEAFF
cdr3_nt: TGTGCCAGCACCAAGCCAACAGGGGGCGGGACTGAAGCTTTCTTT

v_call: TRBV2
clone_size: NA
j_call: TRBJ2-3
d_call: TRBD2
cdr3_aa: CASSEAAGGAVDTQYF
cdr3_nt: TGTGCCAGCAGTGAGGCGGCGGGAGGTGCGGTAGATACGCAGTATTTT

v_call: TRBV2
clone_size: NA
j_call: TRBJ2-3
d_call: TRBD2
cdr3_aa: CASSRGLAGGPMFADTQYF
cdr3_nt: TGTGCCAGCAGTCGGGGACTAGCGGGAGGGCCAATGTTTGCAGATACGCAGTATTTT

v_call: TRBV6-5
clone_size: NA
j_call: TRBJ2-1
d_call: NA
cdr3_aa: CASARLKNYNEQFF
cdr3_nt: TGTGCCTCCGCCCGGTTGAAAAACTACAATGAGCAGTTCTTC

v_call: TRBV11-2
clone_size: NA
j_call: TRBJ2-5
d_call: TRBD2
cdr3_aa: CASSYRLAGGYQETQYF
cdr3_nt: TGTGCCAGCAGCTACCGTCTAGCGGGAGGTTACCAAGAGACCCAGTACTTC

v_call: TRBV27
clone_size: NA
j_call: TRBJ2-7
d_call: TRBD2
cdr3_aa: CASSLAGGYEQYF
cdr3_nt: TGTGCCAGCAGTTTGGCGGGAGGCTACGAGCAGTACTTC

v_call: TRBV6-2/TRBV6-3
clone_size: NA
j_call: TRBJ2-2
d_call: NA
cdr3_aa: CASSYVQGNTGELFF
cdr3_nt: TGTGCCAGCAGTTACGTCCAGGGGAACACCGGGGAGCTGTTTTTT

v_call: TRBV7-2
clone_size: few
j_call: TRBJ1-1
d_call: NA
cdr3_aa: CASSLERRNTEAFF
cdr3_nt: TGTGCCAGCAGCTTAGAACGGAGGAACACTGAAGCTTTCTTT

v_call: TRBV5-1
clone_size: NA
j_call: TRBJ2-3
d_call: NA
cdr3_aa: CASAGTDTQYF
cdr3_nt: TGCGCCAGCGCCGGGACAGATACGCAGTATTTT

v_call: TRBV10-3
clone_size: NA
j_call: TRBJ1-2
d_call: NA
cdr3_aa: CAISEAPGLRGYTF
cdr3_nt: TGTGCCATCAGTGAGGCTCCGGGTTTACGTGGCTACACCTTC

v_call: TRBV7-9
clone_size: NA
j_call: TRBJ1-1
d_call: TRBD1
cdr3_aa: CASSRTGAEAFF
cdr3_nt: TGTGCCAGCAGCCGGACAGGGGCTGAAGCTTTCTTT